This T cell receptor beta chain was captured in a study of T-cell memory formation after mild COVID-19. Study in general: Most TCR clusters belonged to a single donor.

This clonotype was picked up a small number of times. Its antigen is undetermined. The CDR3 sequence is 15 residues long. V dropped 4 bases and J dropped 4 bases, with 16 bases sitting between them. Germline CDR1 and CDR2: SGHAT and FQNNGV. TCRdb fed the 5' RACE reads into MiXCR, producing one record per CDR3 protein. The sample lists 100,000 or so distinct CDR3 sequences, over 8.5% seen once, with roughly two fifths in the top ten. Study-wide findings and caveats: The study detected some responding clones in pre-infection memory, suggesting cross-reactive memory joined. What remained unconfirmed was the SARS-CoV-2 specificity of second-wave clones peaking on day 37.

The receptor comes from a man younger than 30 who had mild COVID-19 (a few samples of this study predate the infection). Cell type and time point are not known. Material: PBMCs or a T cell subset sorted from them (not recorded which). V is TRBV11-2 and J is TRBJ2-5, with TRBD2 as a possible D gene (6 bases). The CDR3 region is CASSSGLTQGETQYF. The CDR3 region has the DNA TGTGCCAGCAGCTCGGGACTCACCCAGGGAGAGACCCAGTACTTC.